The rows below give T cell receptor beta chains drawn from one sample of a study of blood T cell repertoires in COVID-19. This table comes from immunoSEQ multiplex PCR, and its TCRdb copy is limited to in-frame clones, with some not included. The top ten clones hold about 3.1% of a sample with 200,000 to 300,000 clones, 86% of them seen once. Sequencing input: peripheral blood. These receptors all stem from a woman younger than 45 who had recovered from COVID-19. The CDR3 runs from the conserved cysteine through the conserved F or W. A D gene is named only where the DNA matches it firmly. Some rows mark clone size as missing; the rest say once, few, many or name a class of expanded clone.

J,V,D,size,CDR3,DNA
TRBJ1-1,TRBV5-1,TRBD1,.,CASSNRDRAEAFF,TGCGCCAGCAGCAACCGCGACAGGGCTGAAGCTTTCTTT
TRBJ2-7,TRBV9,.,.,CASSVGGKYEQYF,TGTGCCAGCAGCGTAGGAGGGAAGTACGAGCAGTACTTC
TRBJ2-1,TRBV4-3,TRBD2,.,CASSQAVAGGNEQFF,TGCGCCAGCAGCCAAGCGGTAGCGGGGGGCAATGAGCAGTTCTTC
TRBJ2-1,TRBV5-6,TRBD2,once,CASSLVPPGWEGSRNEQFF,TGTGCCAGCAGCTTGGTGCCGCCAGGGTGGGAGGGAAGTCGCAATGAGCAGTTCTTC
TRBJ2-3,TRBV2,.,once,CASSVAARSTDTQYF,TGTGCCAGCAGTGTTGCAGCGCGTAGCACAGATACGCAGTATTTT
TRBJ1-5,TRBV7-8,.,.,CASSFGGGQPQHF,TGTGCCAGCAGCTTCGGGGGTGGTCAGCCCCAGCATTTT
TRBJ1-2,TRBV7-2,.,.,CASSLAFWQNGYTF,TGTGCCAGCAGCTTAGCTTTTTGGCAAAATGGCTACACCTTC
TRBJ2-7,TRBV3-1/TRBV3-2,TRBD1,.,CASSQLDRGPSSYEQYF,TGTGCCAGCAGCCAACTCGACAGGGGGCCCTCATCCTACGAGCAGTACTTC
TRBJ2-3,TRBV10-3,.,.,CAISESKESDTQYF,TGTGCCATCAGTGAGTCGAAGGAGTCAGATACGCAGTATTTT
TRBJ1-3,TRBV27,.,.,CASSLGKERDTHF,TGTGCCAGCAGTTTAGGTAAGGAGAGGGATACTCATTTT